This TCR beta chain was recorded in a study of T cell responses to AZD1222 COVID-19 vaccine (dated by TCRdb to 2020 to 2023). Some background on the complete study: A total of 233 trial participants underwent TCR sequencing, of whom roughly 210 had received two doses of AZD1222 and 26 had received two doses of the MenACWY control vaccine. Trial participants were enrolled by age into subgroups of 18-55, 56-69 and 70-plus years, and around 140, 26 and 57 TCR-sequenced participants, respectively, were included in these subgroups. General study outcomes and caveats: Reportedly, close to half of the unique spike-specific TCRs recognized epitopes lying outside the regions that are mutated in the B.1.351 and B.1.1.7 variants. No day 14 peak-response samples were available, so repertoires were characterized only after the peak T cell response. The 56-69-year group was small, and its depth increase did not reach significance, likely because of low power. The whole spike protein was spanned by vaccine-associated CD4 TCRs, and dominant responses were seen in regions 160-218 and 743-854. A significant rise in spike-specific TCR breadth and depth was observed after two AZD1222 doses relative to day 0 and relative to MenACWY recipients. Most participants were white British and females outnumbered males, and the authors suggested that clonal diversity may have been underestimated. Conclusions about previously exposed vaccinees are limited, since just five or six AZD1222 recipients were seropositive for SARS-CoV-2 at baseline.

V is pared back by 5 bases and J by 4 bases, with 15 bases lying between the germline termini. Inclusive of the bounding cysteine and phenylalanine, the CDR3 is 15 residues long. Kept here is only the CDR3 DNA, which spans 45 bases and is read in frame from base 1. CDR1 and CDR2, per the germline V gene (reference sequence), are SEHNR and FQNEAQ. The CDR3 regions of human TCRbeta chains were analyzed by immunosequencing. The original pipeline was this. TCRs in the repertoires were compared against a reference library of SARS-CoV-2-specific TCRs that had been generated with the MIRA antigen-specificity platform. Breadth meant the fraction of unique TCRs that were SARS-CoV-2-associated, whereas depth meant the fraction of total T cells that were SARS-CoV-2-associated. Using the MIRA data, each spike-specific TCR was assigned both to the spike region to which the TCR was reactive and to a CD4 or CD8 class. Log10-transformed breadth and depth values were compared by one-way ANOVA with Sidak's multiple comparisons tests. The table was pulled from immuneACCESS by TCRdb, which kept in-frame rearrangements only. Such tables lose some clones; where checked, under half of the loss comes from unresolved V genes, and the rest has no known cause. V, J and clone size reflect that table, while D and trimming were determined from the DNA. Across this sample there are just over 150,000 clones, with approximately 87% seen only once. About 8.9% of the sample is in the top ten clones.

Worth noting for this clone: Its antigen is currently not known. No qualities accompany the bases; no much larger clone lies one base away.

The time point label, as the study defines it: about 28 days (+/-7) after the second vaccine dose. AZD1222 recipients whose second dose came at about 4 weeks and those whose second dose came at about 12 weeks were combined into one group, since spike-specific TCR depth and breadth did not differ between the two schedules. Vaccinee samples came from UK trials COV001 and COV002, including a single-blind randomized controlled phase 2/3 trial of AZD1222 (ChAdOx1 nCoV-19) in healthy adults. For TCRbeta chain sequencing, PBMC samples from trial participants were taken at day 0 and at day 28 after the second dose.

This receptor was identified in an adult who received the AZD1222 COVID-19 vaccine. This receptor chain uses TRBV7-9 and TRBJ2-1; TRBD2 is a possible D gene, resting on 6 matching bases. Material: peripheral blood, obtained 28 days after the second AZD1222 dose. At the DNA level, the sequence is TGTGCCAGCAGCCTATCGGGACTTGATTACAATGAGCAGTTCTTC. It translates to CASSLSGLDYNEQFF.